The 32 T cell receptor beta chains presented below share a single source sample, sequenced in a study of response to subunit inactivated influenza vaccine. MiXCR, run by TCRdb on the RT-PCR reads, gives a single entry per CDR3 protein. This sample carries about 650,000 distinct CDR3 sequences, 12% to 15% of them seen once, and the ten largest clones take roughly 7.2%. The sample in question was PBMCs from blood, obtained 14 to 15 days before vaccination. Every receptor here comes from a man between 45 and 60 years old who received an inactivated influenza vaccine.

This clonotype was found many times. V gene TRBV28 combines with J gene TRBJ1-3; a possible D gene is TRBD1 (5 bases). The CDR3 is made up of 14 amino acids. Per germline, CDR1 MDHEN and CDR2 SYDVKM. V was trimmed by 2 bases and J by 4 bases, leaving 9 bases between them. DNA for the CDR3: TGTGCCAGCAGTTTAGGAGGGGACGGAAACACCATATATTTT. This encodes CASSLGGDGNTIYF.

The CDR3 DNA reads as TGTGCCATCAGTAACCTCGGGACTAGCGGGGGATCCTACAATGAGCAGTTCTTC. It specifies CAISNLGTSGGSYNEQFF. The genes are TRBV10-3 and TRBJ2-1; TRBD2 aligns across 14 bases. This CDR3 has 18 residues. The V gene's germline CDR1 is ENHRY and CDR2 SYGVKD. V was pared by 5 bases and J by 1 base, with 7 bases of the junction left unmatched.

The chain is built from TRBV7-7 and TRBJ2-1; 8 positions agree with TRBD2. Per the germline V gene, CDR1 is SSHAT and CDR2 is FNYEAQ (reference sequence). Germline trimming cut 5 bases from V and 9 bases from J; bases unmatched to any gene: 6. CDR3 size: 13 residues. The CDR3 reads CASSAREGREQFF. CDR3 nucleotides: TGTGCCAGCAGCGCCCGGGAGGGTCGTGAGCAGTTCTTC.

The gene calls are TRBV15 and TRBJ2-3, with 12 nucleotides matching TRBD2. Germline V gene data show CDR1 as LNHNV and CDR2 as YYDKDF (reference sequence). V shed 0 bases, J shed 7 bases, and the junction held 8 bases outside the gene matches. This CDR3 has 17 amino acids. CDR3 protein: CATSRDPLAGGINTQYF. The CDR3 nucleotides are TGTGCCACCAGCAGAGATCCCCTAGCGGGGGGGATTAATACGCAGTATTTT.

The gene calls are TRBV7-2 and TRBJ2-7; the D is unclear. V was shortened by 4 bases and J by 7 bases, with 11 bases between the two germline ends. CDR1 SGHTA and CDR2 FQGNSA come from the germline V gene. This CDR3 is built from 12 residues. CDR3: CASSSLGGEQYF. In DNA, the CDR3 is TGTGCCAGCAGCTCCCTCGGTGGGGAGCAGTACTTC.

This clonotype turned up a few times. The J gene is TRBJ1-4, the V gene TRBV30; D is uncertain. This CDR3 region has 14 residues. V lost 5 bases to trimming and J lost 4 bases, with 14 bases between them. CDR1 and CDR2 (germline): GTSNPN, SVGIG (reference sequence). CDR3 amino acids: CAWSQHRSNEKLFF. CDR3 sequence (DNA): TGTGCCTGGTCTCAACACAGAAGTAATGAAAAACTGTTTTTT.

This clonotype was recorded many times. The CDR3: CATAPGTGVTGYTF. CDR3 sequence (DNA): TGTGCCACTGCTCCCGGGACAGGGGTAACTGGCTACACCTTC. The chain links TRBV24-1 to TRBJ1-2; 10 nucleotides align to TRBD1. Germline V gene lookup returns CDR1 KGHDR and CDR2 SFDVKD. The junction had 11 bases not matched to a gene; V was cut back by 10 bases and J by 7 bases. The CDR3 has 14 residues.

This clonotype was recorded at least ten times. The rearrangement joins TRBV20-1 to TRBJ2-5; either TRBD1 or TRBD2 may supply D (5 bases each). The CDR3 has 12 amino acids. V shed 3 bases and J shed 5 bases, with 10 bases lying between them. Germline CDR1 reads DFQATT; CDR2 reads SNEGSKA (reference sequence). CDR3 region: CSASREFETQYF. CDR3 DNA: TGCAGTGCTAGCAGGGAGTTTGAGACCCAGTACTTC.

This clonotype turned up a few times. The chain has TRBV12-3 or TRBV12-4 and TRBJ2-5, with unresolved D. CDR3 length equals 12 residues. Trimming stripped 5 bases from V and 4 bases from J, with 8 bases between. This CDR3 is CASSGSPETQYF. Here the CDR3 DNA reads TGTGCCAGCAGTGGCTCACCAGAGACCCAGTACTTC.

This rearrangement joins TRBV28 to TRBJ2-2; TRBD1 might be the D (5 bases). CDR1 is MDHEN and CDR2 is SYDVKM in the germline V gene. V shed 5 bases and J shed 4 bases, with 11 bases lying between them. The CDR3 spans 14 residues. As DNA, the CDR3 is TGTGCCAGCAGTGACCCAGGGCGCACCGGGGAGCTGTTTTTT. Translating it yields CASSDPGRTGELFF.

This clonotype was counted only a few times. The CDR3 DNA follows: TGTGCCAGCAGCTCTGACCAAAACACCGGGGAGCTGTTTTTT. Protein: CASSSDQNTGELFF. This chain uses TRBV7-2 with TRBJ2-2; D unclear. The CDR3 has 14 amino acids. The germline CDR1 and CDR2 sequences are SGHTA and FQGNSA. Between the trimmed V and J ends, which lost 4 bases and 2 bases, there was a span of 8 bases.

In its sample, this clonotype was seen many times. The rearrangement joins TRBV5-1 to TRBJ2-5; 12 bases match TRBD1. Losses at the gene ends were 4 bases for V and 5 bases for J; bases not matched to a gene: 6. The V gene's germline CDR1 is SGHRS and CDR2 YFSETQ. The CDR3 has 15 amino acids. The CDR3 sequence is CASSPGTGGAETQYF. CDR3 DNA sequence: TGCGCCAGCAGCCCGGGGACAGGGGGCGCGGAGACCCAGTACTTC.

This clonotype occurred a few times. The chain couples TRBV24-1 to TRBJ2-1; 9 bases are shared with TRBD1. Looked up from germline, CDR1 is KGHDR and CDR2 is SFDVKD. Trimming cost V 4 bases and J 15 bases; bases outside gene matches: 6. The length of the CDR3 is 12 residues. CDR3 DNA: TGTGCCACCAGTGACCCCAACAGGGGGCCGTTCTTC. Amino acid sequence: CATSDPNRGPFF.

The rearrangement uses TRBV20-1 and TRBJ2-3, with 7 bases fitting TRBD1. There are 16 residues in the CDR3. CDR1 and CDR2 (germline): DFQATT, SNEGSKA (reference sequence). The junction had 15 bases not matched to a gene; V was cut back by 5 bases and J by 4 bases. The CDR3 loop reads CSARFRQGNSADTQYF. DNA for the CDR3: TGCAGTGCTCGCTTCCGACAGGGCAATTCTGCAGATACGCAGTATTTT.

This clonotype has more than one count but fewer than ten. The CDR3 DNA reads as TGTGCCAGCAGTCCGGAGGGCTCCGAGCAGTACTTC. Its translation is CASSPEGSEQYF. The gene calls are TRBV12-3 or TRBV12-4 and TRBJ2-7; possibly TRBD2 for D (6 bases). The V and J ends lost 5 bases and 6 bases respectively, with 11 bases between them. The CDR3 length is 12 residues.

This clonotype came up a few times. CDR3 sequence reads: CASSMRGIADTQYF. CDR3 in DNA: TGTGCCAGTAGTATGCGGGGAATTGCAGATACGCAGTATTTT. This chain joins TRBV19 and TRBJ2-3; maybe TRBD2 (6 bases). Per the germline V gene, CDR1 is LNHDA and CDR2 is SQIVND (reference sequence). The CDR3 extends over 14 amino acids. The V end lost 3 bases, the J end lost 4 bases, and 11 bases lay between the germline ends.

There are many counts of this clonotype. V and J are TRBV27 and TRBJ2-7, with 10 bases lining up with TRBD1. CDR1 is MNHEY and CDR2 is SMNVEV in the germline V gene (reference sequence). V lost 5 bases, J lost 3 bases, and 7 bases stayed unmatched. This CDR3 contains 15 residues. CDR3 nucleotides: TGTGCCAGCAGTATCCTGGGACAGGGGATCTACGAGCAGTACTTC. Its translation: CASSILGQGIYEQYF.

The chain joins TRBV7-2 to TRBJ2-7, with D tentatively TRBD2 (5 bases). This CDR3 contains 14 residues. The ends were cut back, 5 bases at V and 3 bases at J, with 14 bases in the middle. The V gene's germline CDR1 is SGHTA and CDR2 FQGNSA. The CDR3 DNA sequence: TGTGCCAGCAGCCCCAACCATAGCGTCTACGAGCAGTACTTC. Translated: CASSPNHSVYEQYF.

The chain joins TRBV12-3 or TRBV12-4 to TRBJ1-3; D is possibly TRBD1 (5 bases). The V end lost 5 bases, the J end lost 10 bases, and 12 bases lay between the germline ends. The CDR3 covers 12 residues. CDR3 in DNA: TGTGCCAGCAGTCGGGGGTTAAGGACCATATATTTT. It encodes CASSRGLRTIYF.

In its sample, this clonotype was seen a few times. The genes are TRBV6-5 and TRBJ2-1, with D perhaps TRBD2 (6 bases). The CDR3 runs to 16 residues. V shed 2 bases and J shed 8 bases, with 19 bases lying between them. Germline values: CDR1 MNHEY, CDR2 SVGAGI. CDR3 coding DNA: TGTGCCAGCAGTTACGTGGCCGGGCCTAGCGTCGATGAGCAGTTCTTC. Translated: CASSYVAGPSVDEQFF.

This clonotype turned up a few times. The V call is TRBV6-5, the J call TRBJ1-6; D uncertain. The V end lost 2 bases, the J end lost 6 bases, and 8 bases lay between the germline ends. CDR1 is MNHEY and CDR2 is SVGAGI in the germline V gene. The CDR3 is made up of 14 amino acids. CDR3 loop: CASSYLGGNSPLHF. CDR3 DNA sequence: TGTGCCAGCAGTTACCTGGGAGGTAATTCACCCCTCCACTTT.

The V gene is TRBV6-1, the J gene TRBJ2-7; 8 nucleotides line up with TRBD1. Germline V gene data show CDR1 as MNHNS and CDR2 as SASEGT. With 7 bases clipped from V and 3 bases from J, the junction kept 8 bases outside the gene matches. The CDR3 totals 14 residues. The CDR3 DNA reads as TGTGCCAGCATGAGGGACAGGTCGGTCTACGAGCAGTACTTC. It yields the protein CASMRDRSVYEQYF.

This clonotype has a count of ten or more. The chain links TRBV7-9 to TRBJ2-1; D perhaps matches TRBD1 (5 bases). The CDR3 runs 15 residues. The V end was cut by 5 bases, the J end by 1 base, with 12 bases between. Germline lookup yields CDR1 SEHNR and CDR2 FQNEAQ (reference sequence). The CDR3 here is CASSPTALSYNEQFF. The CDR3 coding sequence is TGTGCCAGCAGCCCGACAGCCCTTTCCTACAATGAGCAGTTCTTC. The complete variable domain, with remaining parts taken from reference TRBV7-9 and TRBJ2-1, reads DTGVSQNPRHKITKRGQNVTFRCDPISEHNRLYWYRQTLGQGPEFLTYFQNEAQLEKSRLLSDRFSAERPKGSFSTLEIQRTEQGDSAMYLCASSPTALSYNEQFFGPGTRLTVL.

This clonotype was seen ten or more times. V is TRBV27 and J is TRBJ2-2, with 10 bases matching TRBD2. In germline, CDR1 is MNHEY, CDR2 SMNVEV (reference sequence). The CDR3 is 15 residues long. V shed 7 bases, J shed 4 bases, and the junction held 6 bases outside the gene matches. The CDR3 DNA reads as TGTGCCAGCACCAGGGCTAGCGGGAGCACCGGGGAGCTGTTTTTT. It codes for CASTRASGSTGELFF.

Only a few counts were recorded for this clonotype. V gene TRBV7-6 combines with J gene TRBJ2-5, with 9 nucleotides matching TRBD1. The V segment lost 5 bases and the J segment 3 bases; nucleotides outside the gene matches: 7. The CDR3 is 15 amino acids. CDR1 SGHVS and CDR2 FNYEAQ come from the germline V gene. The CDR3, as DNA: TGTGCCAGCAGCGCGTACCGGGACAGGGAAGAGACCCAGTACTTC. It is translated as CASSAYRDREETQYF.

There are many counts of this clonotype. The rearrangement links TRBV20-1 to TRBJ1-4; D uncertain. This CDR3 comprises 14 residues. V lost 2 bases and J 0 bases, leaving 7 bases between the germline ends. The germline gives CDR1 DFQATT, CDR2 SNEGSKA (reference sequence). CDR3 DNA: TGCAGTGCTAGACAGTTAGCAACTAATGAAAAACTGTTTTTT. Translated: CSARQLATNEKLFF.

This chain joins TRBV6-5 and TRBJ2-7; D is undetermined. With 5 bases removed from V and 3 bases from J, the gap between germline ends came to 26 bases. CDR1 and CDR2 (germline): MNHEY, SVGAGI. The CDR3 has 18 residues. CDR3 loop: CASSTSVSSQRRFYEQYF. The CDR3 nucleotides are TGTGCCAGCAGTACCTCGGTGTCGTCACAGCGACGTTTCTACGAGCAGTACTTC.

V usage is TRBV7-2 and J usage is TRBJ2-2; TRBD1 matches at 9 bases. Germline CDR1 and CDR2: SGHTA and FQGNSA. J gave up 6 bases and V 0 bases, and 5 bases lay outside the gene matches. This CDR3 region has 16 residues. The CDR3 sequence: CASSLALGQGSGELFF. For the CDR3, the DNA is TGTGCCAGCAGCTTAGCGCTTGGACAGGGGTCCGGGGAGCTGTTTTTT.

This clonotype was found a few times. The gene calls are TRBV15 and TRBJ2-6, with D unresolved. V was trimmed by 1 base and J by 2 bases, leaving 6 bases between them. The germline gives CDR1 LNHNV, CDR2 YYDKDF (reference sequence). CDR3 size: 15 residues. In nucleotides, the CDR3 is TGTGCCACCAGCAGAGCAGGAGCTGGGGCCAACGTCCTGACTTTC. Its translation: CATSRAGAGANVLTF.

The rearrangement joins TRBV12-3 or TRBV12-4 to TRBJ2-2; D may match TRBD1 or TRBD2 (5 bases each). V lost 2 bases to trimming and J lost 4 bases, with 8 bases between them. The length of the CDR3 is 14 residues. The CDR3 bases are TGTGCCAGCAGTTTAAGAGGGGTCACCGGGGAGCTGTTTTTT. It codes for CASSLRGVTGELFF.

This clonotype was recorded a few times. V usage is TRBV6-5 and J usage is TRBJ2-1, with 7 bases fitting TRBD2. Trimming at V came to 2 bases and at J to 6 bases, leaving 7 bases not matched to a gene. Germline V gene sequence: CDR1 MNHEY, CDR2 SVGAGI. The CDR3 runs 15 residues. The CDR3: CASSYASSGVNEQFF. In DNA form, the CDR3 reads TGTGCCAGCAGTTACGCATCTAGCGGAGTCAATGAGCAGTTCTTC.

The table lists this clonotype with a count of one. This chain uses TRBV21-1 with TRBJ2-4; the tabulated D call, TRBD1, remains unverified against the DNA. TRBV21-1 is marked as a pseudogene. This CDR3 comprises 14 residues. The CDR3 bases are TGTGCCAGCAGCAAAGCAGGGGACGGAAACATTCAGTACTTC. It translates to CASSKAGDGNIQYF.